One and the same sample provided the 8 T cell receptor beta chains below, sequenced in a study of T cell repertoires in cytomegalovirus infection. In TCRdb, the reads were re-called with MiXCR into one record per CDR3 protein. The table shows about 190,000 distinct CDR3 sequences, with 25% to 30% occurring only once. Sequencing input: PBMCs. These TCRs come from a human donor in good health (CMV status not recorded). Some clones in this sample may be carry-over from other donors' samples.

The chain uses TRBV4-3 and TRBJ1-1; TRBD1 is a possible D gene (5 bases). The CDR3 loop spans 14 amino acids. V lost 4 bases, J lost 1 base, and 10 bases lay in between. Germline values: CDR1 LGHNA, CDR2 YSLEER. In DNA, the CDR3 is TGCGCCAGCAGCCCGGGACCTAAGAACACTGAAGCTTTCTTT. Its protein is CASSPGPKNTEAFF.

Concerning this clonotype itself: Since a much larger clone is just one base distant, this may be a read error. The V call is TRBV11-2, the J call TRBJ1-4; D unresolved. Germline V gene data show CDR1 as SGHAT and CDR2 as FQNNGV. This CDR3 is built from 14 residues. DNA for the CDR3: TGTACCAGCAGCCAAATGAGTTCTAATGAAAAACTGTTTTTT. Amino acid sequence: CTSSQMSSNEKLFF.

The genes are TRBV7-2 and TRBJ2-3; 8 positions match TRBD2. Germline V gene sequence: CDR1 SGHTA, CDR2 FQGNSA. The CDR3 contains 16 residues. After removal of 4 bases from V and 5 bases from J, the junction contained 11 bases not matched to a gene. The CDR3 loop reads CASSSLLRGAGDTQYF. Here the CDR3 DNA reads TGTGCCAGCAGCTCCCTTTTGCGGGGGGCTGGAGATACGCAGTATTTT. The whole variable domain, remainder taken from reference TRBV7-2 and TRBJ2-3, is GAGVSQSPSNKVTEKGKDVELRCDPISGHTALYWYRQSLGQGLEFLIYFQGNSAPDKSGLPSDRFSAERTGGSVSTLTIQRTQQEDSAVYLCASSSLLRGAGDTQYFGPGTRLTVL.

In this sample, this clonotype turned up a few times. V is TRBV27 and J is TRBJ2-1; D may be TRBD2 (7 bases). CDR1 and CDR2 from the germline V gene are MNHEY and SMNVEV (reference sequence). This CDR3 comprises 18 residues. The V end was cut by 3 bases, the J end by 8 bases, with 26 bases between. The CDR3 bases are TGTGCCAGCAGTTTGTCTATCCCACAGGGAGGGAGGAGCGATGAGCAGTTCTTC. Protein: CASSLSIPQGGRSDEQFF.

Worth noting for this clonotype: One end of the junction does not line up with germline, which may come from a read error. The CDR3 sequence is CVSSKGLAGYEQYF. In DNA, the CDR3 is TGTGTCAGCAGCAAGGGACTAGCGGGATACGAGCAGTACTTC. The rearrangement joins TRBV7-2 to TRBJ2-7; the match to TRBD2 covers 13 bases. CDR3 length: 14 amino acids. Germline CDR1 is SGHTA and CDR2 is FQGNSA.

This chain uses TRBV9 with TRBJ1-1; D is possibly TRBD1 (5 bases). Germline assignment: CDR1 SGDLS and CDR2 YYNGEE. Trimming removed 3 bases from V and 1 base from J, with 16 bases in between. The CDR3 length is 16 residues. CDR3 in amino acids: CASSASPSGANTEAFF. In nucleotides, the CDR3 is TGTGCCAGCAGCGCTTCCCCCTCTGGGGCGAACACTGAAGCTTTCTTT.

This clonotype turned up a few times. The chain combines TRBV29-1 with TRBJ1-4; a weak D match, TRBD1 (5 bases). The CDR3 extends over 12 amino acids. CDR1 is SQVTM, CDR2 ANQGSEA, per germline. V lost 5 bases and J lost 8, with 12 bases in between. The CDR3 DNA sequence: TGCAGCGTTTCTGCAGGGAGAGAAAAACTGTTTTTT. Its protein is CSVSAGREKLFF.

The rearrangement joins TRBV7-6 to TRBJ1-3; 7 positions agree with TRBD1. In germline, CDR1 is SGHVS, CDR2 FNYEAQ. The trim removed 3 bases at V and 2 bases at J, leaving 4 bases unmatched. The CDR3 spans 15 residues. CDR3 DNA: TGTGCCAGCAGCTTGCAGGGGGGAGCTGGAAACACCATATATTTT. It codes for CASSLQGGAGNTIYF.